This is a list of T cell receptor beta chains from one sample in a study of blood T cell repertoires in COVID-19. Some clones are missing from TCRdb's copy, which holds only in-frame ones; the method was immunoSEQ multiplex PCR. The sample yields 150,000 to 200,000 clones, 70% to 80% seen once. Sequencing used PBMCs or T cells enriched from blood (not recorded which). The receptors stem from a woman between 45 and 65 years old who had recovered from COVID-19. Both conserved end residues are part of each CDR3. A D gene is named only where the DNA matches it firmly. Rows may omit the clone size; those that give it use once, few, many or a size class.

V	size	D	J	DNA	CDR3
TRBV12-3/TRBV12-4	NA	NA	TRBJ1-5	TGTGCCAGCAGTCCATTTGACAGAGGACCCCAGCATTTT	CASSPFDRGPQHF
TRBV19	NA	NA	TRBJ2-7	TGTGCCAGTAGTATAGGTGGGGCAGCGTACGAGCAGTACTTC	CASSIGGAAYEQYF
TRBV3-1/TRBV3-2	NA	TRBD1	TRBJ2-1	TGTGCCAGCAGCCAGAGGGGGACAGGGTTGATTGAGCAGTTCTTC	CASSQRGTGLIEQFF
TRBV6-5	NA	TRBD1	TRBJ2-1	TGTGCCAGCAGTTACCAGGGGGCGCAGGTTGAGCAGTTCTTC	CASSYQGAQVEQFF
TRBV14	NA	NA	TRBJ2-5	TGTGCCAGCAGCCAAGTATTTGGGGCCGGAGAGACCCAGTACTTC	CASSQVFGAGETQYF
TRBV24-1	NA	TRBD2	TRBJ2-7	TGTGCCACCAGTGATGCTAAACGGGAGGCCTACGAGCAGTACTTC	CATSDAKREAYEQYF
TRBV7-2	NA	TRBD2	TRBJ2-7	TGTGCCAGCAGCCGGGGTAGCGGGATTTTCTACGAGCAGTACTTC	CASSRGSGIFYEQYF
TRBV28	NA	NA	TRBJ1-5	TGTGCCAGCAGTGTGACAGAAGACAATCAGCCCCAGCATTTT	CASSVTEDNQPQHF
TRBV5-1	NA	NA	TRBJ2-3	TGCGCCAGCAGCGCCGGGTTCCGCACAGATACGCAGTATTTT	CASSAGFRTDTQYF
TRBV30	few	NA	TRBJ1-4	TGTGCCTGGAGTGGTGGGAGTGAAAAACTGTTTTTT	CAWSGGSEKLFF
TRBV19	many	NA	TRBJ1-2	TGTGCCAGTACGGGAGCGTCAGGAGGGGTATGGGGAGCTAACTATGGCTACACCTTC	CASTGASGGVWGANYGYTF
TRBV3-1/TRBV3-2	NA	TRBD1	TRBJ2-6	TGTGCCAGCAGCCGATCGAGGGGGCCCCCCCCATCTGGGGCCAACGTCCTGACTTTC	CASSRSRGPPPSGANVLTF
TRBV28	NA	TRBD1	TRBJ1-3	TGTGCCAGCTCCCTCGACAGGGTCGCTGGAAACACCATATATTTT	CASSLDRVAGNTIYF
TRBV18	NA	NA	TRBJ1-3	TGTGCCAGCTCACCATCAAAGCCACCTGGAAACACCATATATTTT	CASSPSKPPGNTIYF
TRBV28	NA	NA	TRBJ2-7	TGTGCCAGCAGTTTAACTGGGCAGGGGGGAGACGAGCAGTACTTC	CASSLTGQGGDEQYF
TRBV6-6	NA	TRBD1	TRBJ1-4	TGTGCCAGCAGACAGGGGGCTACTAATGAAAAACTGTTTTTT	CASRQGATNEKLFF
TRBV10-3	NA	NA	TRBJ2-1	TGTGCCATCAGTGAGTCGGTAGTTCGGGACAATGAGCAGTTCTTC	CAISESVVRDNEQFF
TRBV2	once	NA	TRBJ2-3	TGTGCCAGCGTTCGAGGAGGGGGCACAGATACGCAGTATTTT	CASVRGGGTDTQYF
TRBV10-1	NA	NA	TRBJ2-2	TGCGCCAGCAGTGAAACTAGACGTGCCGGGGAGCTGTTTTTT	CASSETRRAGELFF
TRBV28	NA	TRBD2	TRBJ2-5	TGTGCCAGCAGTTTATTTGATAGCGGGAGTGGTTACGAGACCCAGTACTTC	CASSLFDSGSGYETQYF
TRBV4-3	NA	TRBD1	TRBJ1-4	TGCGCCAGCAGCCAGGACAGGCAGCCGGAAAAACTGTTTTTT	CASSQDRQPEKLFF
TRBV7-6	many	NA	TRBJ1-2	TGTGCCAGCAGCTTAGACACAGGTGTCAGCTATGGCTACACCTTC	CASSLDTGVSYGYTF
TRBV24-1	NA	NA	TRBJ2-3	TGTGCCACCAGTGCGGTGACAGATACGCAGTATTTT	CATSAVTDTQYF
TRBV28	NA	NA	TRBJ2-4	TGTGCCAGCATCCCCAACATGGAAAACATTCAGTACTTC	CASIPNMENIQYF
TRBV7-3	NA	NA	TRBJ1-1	TGTGCCAGCAGCTGGGACGGGGGAGAGAACACTGAAGCTTTCTTT	CASSWDGGENTEAFF
TRBV7-9	NA	TRBD2	TRBJ2-2	TGTGCCAGCAGCCAAGGGACTAGCGGAGGTTCCACCGGGGAGCTGTTTTTT	CASSQGTSGGSTGELFF